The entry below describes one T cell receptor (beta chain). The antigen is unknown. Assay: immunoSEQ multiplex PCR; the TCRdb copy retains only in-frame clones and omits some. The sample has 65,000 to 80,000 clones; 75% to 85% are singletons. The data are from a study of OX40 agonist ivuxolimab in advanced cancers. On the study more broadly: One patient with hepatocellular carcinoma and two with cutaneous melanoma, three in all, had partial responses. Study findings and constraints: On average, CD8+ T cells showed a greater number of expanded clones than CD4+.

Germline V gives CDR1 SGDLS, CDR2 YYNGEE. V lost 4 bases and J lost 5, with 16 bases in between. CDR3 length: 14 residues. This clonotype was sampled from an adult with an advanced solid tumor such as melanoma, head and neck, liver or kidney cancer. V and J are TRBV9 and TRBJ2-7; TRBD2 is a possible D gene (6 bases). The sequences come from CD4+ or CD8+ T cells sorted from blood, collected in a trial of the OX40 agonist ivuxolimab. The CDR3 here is CASSPGGSSDEQYF. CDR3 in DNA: TGTGCCAGCAGCCCCGGAGGGTCAAGCGACGAGCAGTACTTC.